This TCR beta chain appears in the sequencing data of a study of radiotherapy plus CTLA-4 blockade in lung cancer. Overall study context: There were objective responses in 18% of patients, and over 30% had disease control. General study points: Blood TCR clones of tumor origin expanded after radiotherapy plus ipilimumab.

Focal radiation and CTLA-4 blockade (ipilimumab) were tested in chemo-refractory metastatic non-small-cell lung cancer patients. As for this clone: Its antigen is unidentified.

The junction had 8 bases not matched to a gene; V was cut back by 4 bases and J by 2 bases. Germline assignment: CDR1 MNHEY and CDR2 SVGAGI. This CDR3 contains 16 residues. The data were produced by immunoSEQ multiplex PCR, yet TCRdb's version contains in-frame clones alone and is incomplete. The sample shows some 37,000 clones, around three quarters of them seen only once. The receptor was isolated from a human donor with non-small cell lung cancer who had stable disease on radiotherapy plus ipilimumab. The specimen was peripheral blood, collected from a patient treated with radiotherapy plus ipilimumab. The chain has TRBV6-5 and TRBJ2-7, with 10 bases fitting TRBD1. The CDR3 loop reads CASSLHSGQGTYEQYF. CDR3 nucleotides: TGTGCCAGCAGTTTACACTCGGGACAGGGGACCTACGAGCAGTACTTC.